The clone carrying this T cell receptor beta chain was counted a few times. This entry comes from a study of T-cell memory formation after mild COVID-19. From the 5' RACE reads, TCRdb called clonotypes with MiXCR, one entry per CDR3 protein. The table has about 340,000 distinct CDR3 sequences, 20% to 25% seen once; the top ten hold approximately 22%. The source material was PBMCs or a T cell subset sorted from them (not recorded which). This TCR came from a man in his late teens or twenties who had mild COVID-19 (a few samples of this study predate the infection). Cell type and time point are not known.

The CDR3 reads CASSWDPGLRIGGELFF. The CDR3 DNA reads TGTGCCAGCAGCTGGGATCCGGGACTGCGCATTGGCGGGGAGCTGTTTTTT. This rearrangement joins TRBV7-9 to TRBJ2-2, with D maybe TRBD2 (6 bases). Trimming took off 4 bases at V and 7 bases at J, with 22 bases between the two ends. Germline lookup yields CDR1 SEHNR and CDR2 FQNEAQ (reference sequence). The length of the CDR3 is 17 residues.